This note documents a single T cell receptor beta chain sequence. Using immunoSEQ multiplex PCR, the repertoire was profiled, and TCRdb retains in-frame clones only, with some absent. This table has roughly 72,000 clones, about 85% appearing once. This sample is drawn from a study of OX40 agonist ivuxolimab in advanced cancers. Germline V gene lookup returns CDR1 SGHNT and CDR2 YENEEA. This CDR3 is 15 amino acids long. Deletions cut 1 base from V and 0 bases from J, with 7 bases between. Collection of blood occurred at baseline, at cycle 4 day 1, and at cycle 7 day 1. This clonotype was obtained from an adult with an advanced solid tumor such as melanoma, head and neck, liver or kidney cancer. The genes are TRBV11-3 and TRBJ2-1; D is ambiguous. Material: CD4+ or CD8+ T cells sorted from blood, obtained in a trial of the OX40 agonist ivuxolimab. In nucleotides, the CDR3 is TGTGCCAGCAGCTTAGTAGGGATCTCCTACAATGAGCAGTTCTTC. It encodes CASSLVGISYNEQFF.